This T cell receptor (beta chain) comes out of a study of T-cell memory formation after mild COVID-19. Study-level points and caveats: That cross-reactive memory joined was suggested by some responding clones appearing in pre-infection memory. CD4/CD8 balance held among clones contracting day 15 to 85, and later expanders leaned CD4+. Mostly located in CM and EM were contracting CD4+ clones, with contracting CD8+ clones located in EMRA.

This clonotype occurred a few times. Its antigen remains unidentified. Researchers used 5'RACE with constant-segment primers to make TCR alpha and TCR beta cDNA libraries that carry sample barcodes and UMIs. A single record per CDR3 protein comes from TCRdb applying MiXCR to the 5' RACE reads. The profile shows roughly 280,000 distinct CDR3 sequences, approximately 7.6% of them singletons. Germline loops: CDR1 LNHNV, CDR2 YYDKDF (reference sequence). V was trimmed by 4 bases and J by 3 bases, leaving 10 bases between them. The CDR3 is made up of 14 amino acids. Sequenced input: PBMCs or a T cell subset sorted from them (not recorded which). The V and J genes are TRBV15 and TRBJ2-1; D is possibly TRBD1 (6 bases). The clonotype was recovered from a man aged 18 to 29 who had mild COVID-19 (a few samples of this study predate the infection). Cell type and time point are not known. This CDR3 is CATSKGEFYNEQFF. The DNA of the CDR3 is TGTGCCACCAGCAAGGGGGAGTTCTACAATGAGCAGTTCTTC.